The text below deals with one T cell receptor (beta chain). This clone was picked up one time. It lacks a known antigen. Base qualities are not recorded, but no much larger clone differs from it by a single base. The immunoSEQ Assay was the method used to sequence TCRbeta CDR3 regions. After extraction, genomic DNA underwent amplification by bias-controlled multiplex PCR, followed by high-throughput sequencing. On the study's bioinformatics: Collapsing and filtering of sequences were performed to quantify the absolute abundance of each unique TCRbeta CDR3 region. T cell fraction was estimated by normalization of TCRbeta template counts to usable DNA, with usable DNA being measured through amplification of reference genes present in all nucleated cells. Repertoire TCRs were annotated as SARS-CoV-2-specific when V gene, CDR3 amino acid sequence and J gene were exactly matched to a known reactive TCR set. MIRA supplied the reference SARS-CoV-2 TCR set, which was filtered for enrichment in COVID-19-positive ImmuneCODE repertoires so that public or cross-reactive TCRs were removed. Using the MIRA antigens, annotated TCRs were further analysed by specific ORF or by position within an ORF. Breadth was defined as annotated unique rearrangements over total unique productive rearrangements; depth was the summed frequency of those rearrangements. Two-sided Wilcoxon rank-sum tests were used to compare TCR breadth between groups. As stored in TCRdb, this immuneACCESS dataset retains in-frame rearrangements with V and J assigned. A fraction of the clones does not appear; measured against another copy, unresolved V genes explain less than half of the discrepancy, and the remainder lacks a known reason. V, J and clone size reflect that table, while D and trimming were determined from the DNA. Counted in this sample were tens of thousands of clones; 82% of them appeared once. Around a sixth of the sample is in the top ten clones.

V loses 2 bases, J loses 4 bases, and the germline ends lie 13 bases apart. The germline V gene gives CDR1 as SGHRS and CDR2 as YFSETQ. Including the terminal cysteine and phenylalanine, the CDR3 comprises 14 residues. The sequence is cut down to CDR3 DNA, 42 bases in frame from base 1. The intended sense of this specimen's time point label: individuals recovered from natural SARS-CoV-2 infection. The data belong to a study of Ad26.COV2.S vaccination and SARS-CoV-2 variants (dated by TCRdb to the early 2020s). In the study overall: TCRbeta repertoire sequencing was used to assess the specificity and breadth of SARS-CoV-2-reactive T cell receptors after Ad26.COV2.S vaccination. The TCR-sequenced set comprised approximately 30 samples: around 20 Ad26.COV2.S vaccine recipients, 5 placebo recipients and 8 SARS-CoV-2 convalescent individuals. Points the paper makes about the study in general: Non-spike TCR breadth was comparable between vaccine and placebo recipients, consistent with the vaccine containing only spike. The authors noted that the TCR breadth and depth analyses may have underestimated total T cell responses. Substantial breadth of spike-specific CD8+ and CD4+ T cell responses was reported after vaccination. Higher spike-specific TCR breadth was observed in Ad26.COV2.S recipients than in placebo recipients (P = 0.0014).

Sequencing was performed on peripheral blood, taken after recovery from COVID-19. This chain joins TRBV5-1 to TRBJ2-7; the D segment could be TRBD2, given 5 matching bases. The origin of this receptor is a human donor who had recovered from COVID-19. CDR3 reads: CASSFRTDSYEQYF. The nucleotide sequence reads TGCGCCAGCAGCTTTAGAACGGACTCATACGAGCAGTACTTC.